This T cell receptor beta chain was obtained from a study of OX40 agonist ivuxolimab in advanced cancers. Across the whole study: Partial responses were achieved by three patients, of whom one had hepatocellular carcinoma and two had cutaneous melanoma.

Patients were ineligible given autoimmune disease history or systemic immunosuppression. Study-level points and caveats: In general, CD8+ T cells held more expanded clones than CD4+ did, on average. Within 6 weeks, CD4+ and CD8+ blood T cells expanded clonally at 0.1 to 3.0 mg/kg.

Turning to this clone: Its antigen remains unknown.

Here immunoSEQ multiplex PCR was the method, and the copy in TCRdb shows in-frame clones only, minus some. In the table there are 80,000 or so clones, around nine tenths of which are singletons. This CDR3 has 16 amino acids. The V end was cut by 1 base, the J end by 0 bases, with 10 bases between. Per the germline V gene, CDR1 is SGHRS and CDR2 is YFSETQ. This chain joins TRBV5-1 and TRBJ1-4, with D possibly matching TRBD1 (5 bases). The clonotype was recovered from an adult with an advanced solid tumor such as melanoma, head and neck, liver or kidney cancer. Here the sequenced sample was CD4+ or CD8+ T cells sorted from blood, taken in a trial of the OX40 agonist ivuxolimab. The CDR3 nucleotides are TGCGCCAGCAGCTTGAGTGGACAAACAACTAATGAAAAACTGTTTTTT. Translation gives CASSLSGQTTNEKLFF.